These T cell receptor beta chains were read from a single sample in a study of shared clonotypes between healthy human individuals. Data came from immunoSEQ multiplex PCR; TCRdb stores just in-frame clones and leaves some out. The sample holds 850,000 to 1,200,000 clones; around 74% are singletons and the top ten take less than 1.5%. What was sequenced was memory CD4+ T cells sorted from blood. These receptors were collected from a man aged 18 to 29 in good health. The CDR3 runs from the conserved cysteine through the conserved F or W. A D gene is named only where the DNA matches it firmly. Not all rows give a size; the values are once, few, many and, for expanded clones, a class.

abundance,d_gene,v_gene,j_gene,CDR3nt,CDR3aa
NA,TRBD1,TRBV19,TRBJ1-5,TGTGCCACCTCACCGGGGACAGAATTAAATCAGCCCCAGCATTTT,CATSPGTELNQPQHF
once,TRBD1,TRBV27,TRBJ1-1,TGTGCCAGCAGTGCAACCGGGACAGGGGGCGGGTACACTGAAGCTTTCTTT,CASSATGTGGGYTEAFF
NA,TRBD1,TRBV7-2,TRBJ1-6,TGTGCCAGCAGCCTGGACAGGGTAAATTCACCCCTCCACTTT,CASSLDRVNSPLHF
NA,NA,TRBV5-4,TRBJ1-1,TGTGCCAGCAGGGACAGGAACACTGAAGCTTTCTTT,CASRDRNTEAFF
NA,NA,TRBV27,TRBJ2-3,TGTGCCAGCAGTTCTATGAACACAGATACGCAGTATTTT,CASSSMNTDTQYF
NA,TRBD1,TRBV28,TRBJ1-5,TGTGCCAGCAAAGGGGGGACAGGGATGAATCAGCCCCAGCATTTT,CASKGGTGMNQPQHF
few,NA,TRBV10-2,TRBJ1-2,TGCGCCAGCAGTGGGGACTATGGCTACACCTTC,CASSGDYGYTF
NA,TRBD2,TRBV4-1,TRBJ2-1,TGCGCCAGCAGCCAAGACATCACTAGCGGCTACAATGAGCAGTTCTTC,CASSQDITSGYNEQFF
few,NA,TRBV11-2,TRBJ1-1,TGTGCCAGCAGCCCCGACAGAAGCACTGAAGCTTTCTTT,CASSPDRSTEAFF
many,TRBD2,TRBV9,TRBJ2-3,TGTGCCAGCAGTAGCGGGGCCAGCAGCACAGATACGCAGTATTTT,CASSSGASSTDTQYF
few,TRBD2,TRBV7-2,TRBJ2-7,TGTGCCAGCAGCTTAGAGGGGACTAGCGGCGCCTACGAGCAGTACTTC,CASSLEGTSGAYEQYF
many,TRBD1,TRBV6-5,TRBJ1-6,TGTGCCAGCAGAATCGGGACAGGGAATTCACCCCTCCACTTT,CASRIGTGNSPLHF
NA,NA,TRBV18,TRBJ2-7,TGTGCCAGCTCACCGAGGGCCGGCTACGAGCAGTACTTC,CASSPRAGYEQYF
NA,TRBD2,TRBV15,TRBJ2-7,TGTGCCACCAGCAGAGGGAGCCTAGCGGGGAAAGATGGCTACGAGCAGTACTTC,CATSRGSLAGKDGYEQYF
NA,NA,TRBV11-2,TRBJ2-7,TGTGCCAGCAGCTTAGGGGTCGGTATCAACTACGAGCAGTACTTC,CASSLGVGINYEQYF
NA,NA,TRBV21-1,TRBJ2-3,TGTGCCAGCAGACTAGCCTACGTCCAGATAGGCACAGATACGCAGTATTTT,CASRLAYVQIGTDTQYF
NA,TRBD1,TRBV30,TRBJ1-5,TGTGCCTGGAGAGGACAGGCCGGGGAGCCCCAGCATTTT,CAWRGQAGEPQHF
NA,NA,TRBV19,TRBJ2-2,TGTGCCAGTAAAGATTGGAACACCGGGGAGCTGTTTTTT,CASKDWNTGELFF
NA,NA,TRBV7-9,TRBJ2-3,TGTGCCAGCAGCCTTAACAGGGACGATACGCAGTATTTT,CASSLNRDDTQYF
NA,TRBD2,TRBV19,TRBJ2-3,TGTGCCAGTACAGCTAGCGGTAGTAACACAGATACGCAGTATTTT,CASTASGSNTDTQYF
many,TRBD2,TRBV2,TRBJ2-7,TGTGCCAGCAGTGACATAAGACTAGCGGGAGTTGTCGAGCAGTACTTC,CASSDIRLAGVVEQYF
NA,NA,TRBV7-2,TRBJ1-5,TGTGCCAGCAGCTTCAGGGCGAGTGGGGCCATCGGGGACAATCAGCCCCAGCATTTT,CASSFRASGAIGDNQPQHF
NA,NA,TRBV28,TRBJ1-2,TGTGCCAGCAGTTTTCAGGCAGGGAGGAACTATGGCTACACCTTC,CASSFQAGRNYGYTF
NA,NA,TRBV19,TRBJ1-1,TGTGCCAGTAGTATGGGTAGGATGAACACTGAAGCTTTCTTT,CASSMGRMNTEAFF
few,TRBD1,TRBV10-3,TRBJ1-5,TGTGCCATCAGTGGCAGGGGGGATCAGCCCCAGCATTTT,CAISGRGDQPQHF
NA,TRBD1,TRBV19,TRBJ1-4,TGTGCCAGTAGTATAGTGAGACAGGGGTATGAAAAACTGTTTTTT,CASSIVRQGYEKLFF
NA,TRBD2,TRBV18,TRBJ2-1,TGTGCCAGCTCACCATCTCTAGCGGGAGGCTACAATGAGCAGTTCTTC,CASSPSLAGGYNEQFF
NA,NA,TRBV10-3,TRBJ2-7,TGTGCCACCAACCCCCAAAGTGGGAGCGGCCTCTACGAGCAGTACTTC,CATNPQSGSGLYEQYF
NA,TRBD1,TRBV10-3,TRBJ1-2,TGTGCCATCAGTGAGGACAGGGGGCTCTATGGCTACACCTTC,CAISEDRGLYGYTF
NA,NA,TRBV11-2,TRBJ2-7,TGTGCCAGCAGCTTAGGAAGTCTGGGGCAGGGTATCTACGAGCAGTACTTC,CASSLGSLGQGIYEQYF